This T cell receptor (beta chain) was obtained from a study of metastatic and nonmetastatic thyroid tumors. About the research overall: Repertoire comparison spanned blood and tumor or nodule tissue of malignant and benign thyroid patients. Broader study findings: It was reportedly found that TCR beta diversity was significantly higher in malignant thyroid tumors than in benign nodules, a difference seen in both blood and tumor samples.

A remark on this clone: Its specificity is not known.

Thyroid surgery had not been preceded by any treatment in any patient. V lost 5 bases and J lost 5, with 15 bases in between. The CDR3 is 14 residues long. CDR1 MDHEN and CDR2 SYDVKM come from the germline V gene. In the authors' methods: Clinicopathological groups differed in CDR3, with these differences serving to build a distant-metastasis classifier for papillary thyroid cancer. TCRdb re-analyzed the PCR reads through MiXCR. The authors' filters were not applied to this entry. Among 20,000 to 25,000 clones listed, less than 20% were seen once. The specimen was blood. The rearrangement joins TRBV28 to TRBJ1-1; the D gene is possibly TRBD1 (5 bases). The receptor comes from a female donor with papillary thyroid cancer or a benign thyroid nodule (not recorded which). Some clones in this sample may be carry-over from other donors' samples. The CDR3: CASSAGAVGTEAFF. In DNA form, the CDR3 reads TGTGCCAGCAGTGCTGGGGCGGTGGGTACTGAAGCTTTCTTT.